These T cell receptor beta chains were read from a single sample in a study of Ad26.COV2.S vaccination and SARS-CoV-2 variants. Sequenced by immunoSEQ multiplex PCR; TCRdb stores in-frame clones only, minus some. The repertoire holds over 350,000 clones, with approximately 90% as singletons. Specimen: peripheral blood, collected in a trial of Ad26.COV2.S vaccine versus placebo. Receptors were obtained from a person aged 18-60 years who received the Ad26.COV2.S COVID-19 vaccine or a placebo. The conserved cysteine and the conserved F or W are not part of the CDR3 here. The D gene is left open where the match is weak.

CDR3: ASRRGPKAF; V: TRBV2; D: NA; J: TRBJ1-1
CDR3: ASSKIYEQY; V: TRBV21-1; D: NA; J: TRBJ2-7
CDR3: AWRRETAQY; V: TRBV30; D: NA; J: TRBJ2-5
CDR3: AWSEVGTEAF; V: TRBV30; D: NA; J: TRBJ1-1
CDR3: ASKGIRTYNEQF; V: TRBV19; D: NA; J: TRBJ2-1
CDR3: ASSQVFGQIDSNQPQH; V: TRBV4-3; D: NA; J: TRBJ1-5
CDR3: ASSPYDGTYSGNTIY; V: TRBV7-9; D: NA; J: TRBJ1-3
CDR3: ASIEQGATNEKLF; V: TRBV6-6; D: TRBD1; J: TRBJ1-4
CDR3: ASRWGQGNSPLH; V: TRBV6-5; D: TRBD1; J: TRBJ1-6
CDR3: ASRSVGGDRAN; V: TRBV11-2; D: TRBD1; J: TRBJ1-2
CDR3: ASSQDKGAGTEAF; V: TRBV3-1/TRBV3-2; D: TRBD1; J: TRBJ1-1
CDR3: ASSPTGTNNEKLF; V: TRBV4-1; D: NA; J: TRBJ1-4
CDR3: AWSERQETQY; V: TRBV30; D: NA; J: TRBJ2-5
CDR3: AISGGQGSGEQY; V: TRBV10-3; D: TRBD1; J: TRBJ2-7
CDR3: ASSSETSGGLDTQY; V: TRBV5-4; D: TRBD2; J: TRBJ2-3
CDR3: ASSLAGPGGENTIY; V: TRBV5-4; D: NA; J: TRBJ1-3
CDR3: ASSPPYNEQF; V: TRBV18; D: NA; J: TRBJ2-1
CDR3: ASSLGGTAYEQY; V: TRBV7-2; D: NA; J: TRBJ2-7
CDR3: AWSHGTEAF; V: TRBV30; D: NA; J: TRBJ1-1
CDR3: ASSLGPFGQPQH; V: TRBV5-8; D: NA; J: TRBJ1-5
CDR3: ASSEYYGGYSGNTIY; V: TRBV6-1; D: NA; J: TRBJ1-3
CDR3: ASKIDPSTDTQY; V: TRBV6-5; D: NA; J: TRBJ2-3
CDR3: ATSGGTGDGSYGYT; V: TRBV24-1; D: TRBD1; J: TRBJ1-2
CDR3: SAERGVRF; V: TRBV29-1; D: NA; J: TRBJ1-1
CDR3: ASSSDGNTEAF; V: TRBV5-1; D: NA; J: TRBJ1-1
CDR3: ASSEYGDRGYT; V: TRBV25-1; D: NA; J: TRBJ1-2
CDR3: ASSSRQGRDTQY; V: TRBV5-4; D: TRBD1; J: TRBJ2-3
CDR3: ASSRGGGGGETQY; V: TRBV7-8; D: NA; J: TRBJ2-5
CDR3: ASSLGKPGNTIY; V: TRBV5-1; D: NA; J: TRBJ1-3
CDR3: ASSEWEGANTGELF; V: TRBV10-1; D: NA; J: TRBJ2-2
CDR3: ASSSDPSNQPQH; V: TRBV6-5; D: NA; J: TRBJ1-5
CDR3: ASSYHGDSNQPQH; V: TRBV6-5; D: NA; J: TRBJ1-5
CDR3: ASSLGTYSTHQF; V: TRBV11-2; D: NA; J: TRBJ2-1
CDR3: ASSRDPGQREKLF; V: TRBV9; D: NA; J: TRBJ1-4
CDR3: SASSGTANYGYT; V: TRBV20-1; D: TRBD1; J: TRBJ1-2
CDR3: ASSLSLANTEAF; V: TRBV5-5; D: NA; J: TRBJ1-1
CDR3: ASSQLGDKNTEAF; V: TRBV4-1; D: NA; J: TRBJ1-1
CDR3: AINAGANVLT; V: TRBV10-3; D: NA; J: TRBJ2-6
CDR3: ASSMRENTYEQY; V: TRBV19; D: TRBD2; J: TRBJ2-7
CDR3: ASSINLNTEAF; V: TRBV19; D: NA; J: TRBJ1-1
CDR3: ASSQDWSLNTGELF; V: TRBV4-1; D: NA; J: TRBJ2-2
CDR3: ASRPTFSGANVLT; V: TRBV7-9; D: NA; J: TRBJ2-6
CDR3: ASSLGIRYNEQF; V: TRBV5-1; D: NA; J: TRBJ2-1
CDR3: ASTPFEETQY; V: TRBV7-7; D: NA; J: TRBJ2-5
CDR3: ASYRDSGNTIY; V: TRBV11-2; D: NA; J: TRBJ1-3
CDR3: ASSLDRYTGELF; V: TRBV5-4; D: NA; J: TRBJ2-2
CDR3: ASSIDHSGGRNEQF; V: TRBV19; D: TRBD2; J: TRBJ2-1
CDR3: ASSEPGGGDTQY; V: TRBV10-1; D: NA; J: TRBJ2-3
CDR3: ASSLDRNVLT; V: TRBV12-3/TRBV12-4; D: NA; J: TRBJ2-6
CDR3: ASSAQTGSSPLH; V: TRBV9; D: TRBD1; J: TRBJ1-6
CDR3: ASSPRTGQGTEAF; V: TRBV5-5; D: TRBD1; J: TRBJ1-1
CDR3: AWAQGSGEKLF; V: TRBV30; D: NA; J: TRBJ1-4
CDR3: ASSLRWNGYT; V: TRBV7-9; D: NA; J: TRBJ1-2